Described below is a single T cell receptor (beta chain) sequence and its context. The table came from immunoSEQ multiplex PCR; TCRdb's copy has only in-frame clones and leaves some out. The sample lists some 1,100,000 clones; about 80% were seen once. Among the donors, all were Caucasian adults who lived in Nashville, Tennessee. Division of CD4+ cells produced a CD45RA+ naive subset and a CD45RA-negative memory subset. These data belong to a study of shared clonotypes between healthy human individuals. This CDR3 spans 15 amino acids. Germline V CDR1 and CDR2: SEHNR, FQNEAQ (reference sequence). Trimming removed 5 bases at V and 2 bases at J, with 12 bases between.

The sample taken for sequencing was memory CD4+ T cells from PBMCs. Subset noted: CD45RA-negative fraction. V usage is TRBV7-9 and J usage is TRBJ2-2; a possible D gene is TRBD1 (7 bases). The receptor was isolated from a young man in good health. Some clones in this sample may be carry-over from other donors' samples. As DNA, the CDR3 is TGTGCCAGCAGCCCGGGGGACAGTAACACCGGGGAGCTGTTTTTT. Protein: CASSPGDSNTGELFF.